This TCR beta chain was found in a study of PD-1 blockade in classical Hodgkin lymphoma. The study, taken as a whole, reports: Repertoires differed for reasons still undefined, possibly disease activity or prior therapy.

With respect to this clone: Its antigen is undetermined. Germline and junction disagree at one end, which may indicate a read error.

Data came from immunoSEQ multiplex PCR; TCRdb stores just in-frame clones and leaves some out. The sample yields about 21,000 clones, 87% seen once. The time point denotes: newly diagnosed, previously untreated cHL patient sample. After PBMCs were thawed, their CD8+ T cells were isolated by magnetic negative selection. This CDR3 contains 13 residues. CDR1 MNHEY and CDR2 SMNVEV come from the germline V gene (reference sequence). The sequence was obtained from a human donor with classical Hodgkin lymphoma. V is TRBV27 and J is TRBJ2-7, with D possibly matching TRBD1 (6 bases). The sequencing input was CD8+ T cells from blood. This CDR3 reads CASGLIGGYEQYF. CDR3 bases: TGTGCCAGCGGTTTAATAGGGGGCTACGAGCAGTACTTC.